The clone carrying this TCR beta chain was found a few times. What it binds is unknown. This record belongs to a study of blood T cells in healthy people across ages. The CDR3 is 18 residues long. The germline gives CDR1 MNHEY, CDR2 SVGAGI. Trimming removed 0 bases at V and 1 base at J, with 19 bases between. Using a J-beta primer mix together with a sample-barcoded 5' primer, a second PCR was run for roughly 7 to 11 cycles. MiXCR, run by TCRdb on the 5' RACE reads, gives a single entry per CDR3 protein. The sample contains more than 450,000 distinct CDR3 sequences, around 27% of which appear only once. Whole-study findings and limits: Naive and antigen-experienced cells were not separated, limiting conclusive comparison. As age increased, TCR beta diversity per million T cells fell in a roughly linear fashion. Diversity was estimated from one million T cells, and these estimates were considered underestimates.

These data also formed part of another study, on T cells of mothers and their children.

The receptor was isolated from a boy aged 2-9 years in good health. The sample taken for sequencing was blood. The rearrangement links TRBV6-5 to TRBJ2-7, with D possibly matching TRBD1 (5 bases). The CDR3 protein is CASSYSKAQSGLSYEQYF. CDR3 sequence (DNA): TGTGCCAGCAGTTACTCGAAAGCTCAGTCAGGGCTTTCCTACGAGCAGTACTTC.